This T cell receptor beta chain is drawn from a study of cytomegalovirus exposure and HLA in healthy donors (dated by TCRdb to 2016 to 2017). General notes on the study: An earlier analysis of several hundred of the donors reported about 260 Gb of sequence data and 95 million to 140 million unique TCR beta sequences obtained from approximately 180 million T cells. A later analysis re-examined previously published TCR beta repertoires from more than 650 donors and added high-resolution HLA genotyping to investigate patterns of TCR occurrence. Besides the first cohort of about 730 subjects, a separate validation cohort made up of 120 or so different subjects was used. Every repertoire in the discovery cohort had been generated on one and the same sequencing platform. Rather than drawing on any new phenotypic data, the later analysis identified candidate immune exposures from TCR beta sequences and the way those sequences occurred across donors. Approximately 310 gigabases of sequencing data and 78 million or so unique TCR sequences were included in an early release covering roughly 700 HLA-typed donors. In a later genetic analysis, genome-wide SNP genotypes for about 60% of the 666 donors were used, and that subset was treated as a discovery cohort. The study profiled the T cell repertoires of approximately 700 subjects by immunosequencing and related them to cytomegalovirus serostatus. The aim of the study was to test whether cataloging public T cell receptors could identify signatures of past pathogen exposure. Donor age, sex, ethnicity and CMV serostatus were compiled together with the repertoire data. Among 350 to 400 genotyped donors of the cohort, an average of around 240,000 unique TCR beta nucleotide sequences were sequenced per donor, around 20% of them non-productive. To decide whether each TCR beta V gene segment behaved as functional or pseudogenic, an earlier analysis of some 600 of the donors relied on high-throughput TCR beta sequencing. Four to six DR-DQ haplotypes were handled as single units for association and clustering because linkage in the cohort was strong. Class I and class II HLA loci were covered by the typing at four-digit resolution. To predict cytomegalovirus infection status, the study combined high-throughput TCR immunosequencing, statistical association of individual TCRs with disease status, and machine learning. Of the 350 to 400 genotyped donors, approximately 82% fell in the genetic ancestry cluster associated with self-reported Caucasian donors. Typing coverage varied by locus: roughly 629-640 donors for A, B, C, DRB1 and DQB1; roughly 500 for DQA1; over 600 for DPA1; roughly 450 for DPB1.

Library prep was done by the immunoSEQ multiplex PCR assay. A mixture of 60 forward primers for TCR Vbeta segments and 13 reverse primers for TCR Jbeta segments was used in the multiplex PCR. A multiplex PCR assay on genomic DNA amplified the CDR3 region of rearranged TCR beta genes. The Illumina HiSeq System was used to sequence the amplified TCR beta libraries as 87-base-pair reads. Processing in the source paper ran as follows. In a later analysis, some 80 million unique TCR beta chains were counted across the roughly 700 repertoires, and approximately 11 million of these chains were shared by at least two donors. Raw reads were error-corrected and collapsed into unique sequences with a nearest-neighbor algorithm that merged closely related sequences to remove PCR and sequencing errors. V, D and J gene segments were assigned by aligning CDR3 sequences to IMGT reference sequences. For a sequence to be retained, a match of at least six nucleotides was required to both a V gene segment and a J gene segment. Rearrangements were classified as productive when the CDR3 lacked stop codons and remained in frame with V and J, and all other rearrangements were classified as non-productive. CDR3 was defined by IMGT convention, running from the second conserved V-encoded cysteine to the conserved J-encoded phenylalanine. Sequences without an unambiguous match to a single V gene segment were excluded from the earlier analysis of approximately 560 of the donors. In an earlier analysis of several hundred of the donors, a V segment was called functional when productive rearrangements were above 56.7%, and segregating when the standard deviation between donors exceeded 5%. A statistical classification framework was built to diagnose cytomegalovirus status from the catalog of TCR beta chain sequences. A later analysis assigned V and J genes by comparing TCR nucleotide sequences with IMGT/GENE-DB human TR gene sequences. Using the TCRdist pipeline, a later analysis assigned CDR3 sequences along with most-parsimonious VDJ recombination scenarios. In a later analysis, every TCR beta chain was defined by the combination of its CDR3 amino acid sequence and its V-gene family, and reads without a unique V-gene family were dropped. To address suspected cross-contamination and a sequencing artifact, a later analysis removed 592 highly shared, low-generation-probability nucleotide sequences. In a later analysis, a clonal expansion index for each public chain was calculated from normalized within-repertoire ranks of inferred template counts. In a later analysis, generation probabilities were computed with a VDJ recombination model fitted to out-of-frame rearrangements, and the resulting probabilities were checked against IGoR. A later analysis scored TCR-TCR, TCR-HLA and TCR-CMV co-occurrence with hypergeometric tests, applying a repertoire-size bias correction to TCR pairs. To estimate false discovery rates, a later analysis permuted the HLA or CMV assignments 20 times. In a later analysis, co-occurring TCRs were grouped with DBSCAN, and TCRdist sequence similarity was added when clustering was performed within HLA-allele-positive subsets. For co-occurrence clustering, repertoires with fewer than 30,000 or more than 120,000 public chains were excluded, along with roughly 5 repertoires with anomalous nucleotide sharing. In TCRdb, the immuneACCESS table is reduced to in-frame sequences with V and J assigned. These tables do not hold every clone; where another copy was compared, an unresolved V gene accounts for under half, and the others remain unexplained. V and J calls plus clone size are reproduced from that table; the DNA served to infer D and trimming. Recorded for this sample are fewer than 200,000 clones; roughly 87% of them occurred a single time. 0.7% to 1% of the sample goes to the ten largest clones.

What the research found in general, with its limitations: A cluster of highly shared sequence variants was judged likely to represent a technical artifact of the sequencing pipeline. Correlated functional status among segregating V segments might reflect linkage disequilibrium, but an unknown experimental factor could not be ruled out. In a later genetic analysis, a missense DCLRE1C variant was associated with V-gene and J-gene trimming of TCR beta chains, and the association was replicated in an independent cohort. The authors suggested that the approach could potentially be extended to other disease states and immunological phenotypes. This cohort had only TCR beta chains sequenced, and the lack of alpha or paired-chain data limited which features could be detected. In a later analysis, HLA-associated TCR beta chains were found to be more clonally expanded and to have lower generation probabilities than equally common non-associated chains. According to a later analysis, TCR association rates differed among HLA loci, with DRB1 alleles showing the most associated TCRs and HLA-C alleles showing the fewest. Across donors, most TCR sequences were observed very rarely, whereas some public TCRs were present in many individuals. The classifier was reported to diagnose cytomegalovirus status with high specificity and sensitivity in both the original cohort and the validation cohort. In an earlier analysis of fewer than 700 of the donors, most TCR beta V segments appeared in productive rearrangements about 87% or about 30% of the time, broadly matching IMGT annotations. Strong co-occurrence of HLA alleles, especially DR and DQ, made assigning TCR associations to individual alleles difficult. In a later genetic analysis, fewer N-insertions in productive TCRs were reported among donors in an Asian-associated ancestry cluster than the roughly 670-donor mean. Because HLA typing was missing for some donors at each locus, association tests included only the typed subset. Because the 87-base-pair reads could not distinguish some IMGT-functional V segments, including TRBV6-2 and TRBV6-3, those segments were excluded. For the cohort, immune exposure information was limited to CMV serostatus. Roughly uniform sequencing depth across donors was assumed in presence/absence analyses, although this assumption may not hold. Because counts were too low, seventeen rarely observed V segments, including chromosome 9 orphons, were excluded from the earlier analysis of 587 of the donors. The study gave a list of roughly 150 TCR beta chains associated with cytomegalovirus. In a later analysis, most CMV-associated TCR beta chains were found to appear HLA-restricted, with HLA associations seemingly driven largely by CMV exposure. A later analysis reported that several top co-occurrence clusters appeared linked to parvovirus B19, influenza, CMV and Epstein-Barr virus. A later analysis associated about 17,000 TCR beta sequences with specific HLA alleles at a false discovery rate of 0.05. Three of the identified cytomegalovirus-associated TCR beta chains were confirmed in vitro to be specific for cytomegalovirus antigens. A further reported finding was that TCR beta sequences accurately predicted the HLA-A and HLA-B alleles for most subjects in the first cohort.

The cohort consisted of hundreds of healthy bone marrow donors. At the time of sampling, all cohort members were nominally healthy, though unrecorded immune exposures were likely present. The donor was CMV seronegative and belonged to the group of under 400 seronegative cohort members. A peripheral blood sample was collected from each donor, and TCR beta sequencing was performed on peripheral blood mononuclear cells. Genomic DNA extraction from the blood cell samples was performed with the Qiagen DNeasy Blood Extraction Kit. Trimming accounts for 6 bases at V and 6 bases at J, while the number of junction bases matched to no gene is 10. Including the terminal cysteine and phenylalanine, the CDR3 comprises 15 residues. Kept here is only the CDR3 DNA, which spans 45 bases and is read in frame from base 1. CDR1 and CDR2, looked up from the germline V gene, are SGHDT and YYEEEE. A few counts support this clone. Its cognate antigen has yet to be identified. No base-level quality is on record; no much larger clone is a single base apart.

The rearranged segments are TRBV5-6 and TRBJ2-2; 8 bases in the middle match TRBD1. The sequencing sample was made of PBMCs. This sequence was found in a woman in her 30s in good health and CMV-seronegative. CDR3 sequence: CASTQQGGFPGELFF. The nucleotide sequence reads as follows: TGTGCCAGCACCCAACAGGGGGGTTTTCCCGGGGAGCTGTTTTTT.